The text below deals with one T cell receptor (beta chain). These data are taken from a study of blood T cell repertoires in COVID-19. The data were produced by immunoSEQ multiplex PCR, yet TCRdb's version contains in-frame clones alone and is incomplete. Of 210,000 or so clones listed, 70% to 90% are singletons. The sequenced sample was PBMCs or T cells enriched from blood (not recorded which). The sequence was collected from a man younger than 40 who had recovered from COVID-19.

CDR3 region: CASSFGPPGALDEQFF. DNA of the CDR3: TGTGCCAGCAGTTTTGGTCCTCCAGGGGCCTTGGATGAGCAGTTCTTC. V and J are TRBV28 and TRBJ2-1, with D maybe TRBD1 (6 bases). This CDR3 is 16 amino acids long. Per germline, CDR1 MDHEN and CDR2 SYDVKM. Trimming took off 3 bases at V and 8 bases at J, with 20 bases between the two ends.